This T cell receptor (beta chain) was found in a study of T-cell memory formation after mild COVID-19 (dated by TCRdb to about 2021). Regarding the study in general: TCR sequence clusters from the two donors were largely donor specific. T-cell clones expanding and contracting after mild COVID-19 in a couple of donors were tracked by longitudinal TCRalpha and TCRbeta repertoire sequencing. Two young, previously healthy adult volunteers, one female and one male, were included in the cohort. The full study reports these points: Clones contracting from day 15 to 85 had balanced CD4/CD8 phenotypes, while a second wave expanding from day 15 to 37 was biased towards CD4+. Only two mild cases were covered in the study, and larger cohorts including severe cases with pre-infection samples were considered necessary. Whether the second-wave clones peaking on day 37 were SARS-CoV-2 specific was not confirmed. Contracting CD4+ clones turned up mainly in the CM and EM memory subsets, whereas EMRA was where CD8+ clones were enriched. The detection of some responding clones in pre-infection memory suggests that pre-existing cross-reactive memory T cells joined the SARS-CoV-2 response.

From the germline V gene (reference sequence), CDR1 is DFQATT and CDR2 is SNEGSKA. The CDR3 goes from the cysteine to the phenylalanine over 9 residues. Only the CDR3 region is kept as DNA, spanning 27 bases read in frame from base 1. Sequencing took place on an Illumina NovaSeq 6000. cDNA libraries for TCRalpha and TCRbeta were prepared by 5'RACE using constant-segment primers, with sample barcodes and unique molecular identifiers added. RNA was extracted from every sample with Trizol reagent. Amplification of the libraries took two PCR steps, and the second step added a second sample barcode plus Illumina TruSeq adapters. Sequencing of libraries was performed on an Illumina NovaSeq with 2 x 150 bp paired-end reads. The original methods were these. Reads were demultiplexed and collapsed into UMI-guided consensus sequences with migec v1.2.7. Using mixcr v2.1.11, the UMI consensuses were aligned to TRA and TRB V and J templates and assembled into clonotypes. A clonotype was counted as expanded or contracted only if both edgeR and NoisET called the change significant, with noise models trained on biological replicates. edgeR calls used a false discovery rate-adjusted p below 0.01 and a log2 fold-change threshold of 1. As an exploratory analysis of dynamics, PCA with hierarchical clustering was applied to max-normalized trajectories of the 1000 most abundant clonotypes. Separately sequenced CD4+ and CD8+ repertoires were used to assign the CD4 or CD8 phenotype of responding clones. TCRdb reworked the public reads: Q25 trimming with fastp, MiXCR clone assembly, productive beta chains retained. Here each entry gathers all rows of one CDR3 protein and keeps the most common genes and DNA. TCRdb, not the authors, supplied the V and J calls. A total of hundreds of thousands of distinct CDR3 sequences appear in this sample, just over 20% of them only once. The ten largest clonotypes hold around 13% of the sample.

Regarding this clonotype: The antigen it binds to is not known. Relative to the germline gene, one junction end is altered; a read error may explain this.

Ficoll-Paque density gradient centrifugation was the method used to isolate PBMCs. The rearranged chain carries TRBV20-1 and TRBJ2-3; the D gene cannot be resolved reliably. The TCR comes from an adult woman who had mild COVID-19 (a few samples of this study predate the infection). The sample titles of this study are shuffled in the database, so cell type and time point are left out; the donor was told from shared clones. What was sequenced was PBMCs or a T cell subset sorted from them (not recorded which). Read as DNA, the sequence is TGCAGTGCCAGAGATACGCAGTATTTT. It translates to CSARDTQYF.